This T cell receptor beta chain was sequenced in a study of CD8 T cells in Susac syndrome. This CDR3 contains 14 residues. Trimming shortened V by 0 bases and J by 4 bases, and 6 bases separated the two germline ends. Per the germline V gene, CDR1 is SEHNR and CDR2 is FQNEAQ (reference sequence). After extraction with the RNeasy kit, roughly 0.5 to 1 ug of the RNA was reverse transcribed using random hexamers. TCRdb passed the immunoSEQ multiplex PCR reads through MiXCR, listing each CDR3 protein once. Of approximately 110,000 distinct CDR3 sequences in the sample, around 97% were seen once. Healthy donors, matched for age and sex, constituted the control group.

The material sequenced was CD4+ T cells from PBMCs. The origin of this receptor is a human donor in good health. The chain links TRBV7-9 to TRBJ2-2; tentatively, D is TRBD1 (5 bases). CDR3 in amino acids: CASSLAGATGELFF. The CDR3 DNA reads TGTGCCAGCAGCTTAGCTGGGGCCACCGGGGAGCTGTTTTTT.